This T cell receptor (beta chain) was sequenced in a study of response to subunit inactivated influenza vaccine. TCRdb processed the RT-PCR reads anew with MiXCR; each CDR3 protein has one entry. The table lists roughly 170,000 distinct CDR3 sequences, around 9.2% of them singletons. CDR3 length: 16 residues. V trimming: 5 bases; J trimming: 1 base; junction bases outside the gene matches: 8. Germline V CDR1 and CDR2: LNHDA, SQIVND (reference sequence). The material sequenced was non-naive T cells sorted from PBMCs, taken on the day of vaccination. V is TRBV19 and J is TRBJ2-4, with TRBD2 matching 7 bases. This TCR came from a man in his forties or fifties who received an inactivated influenza vaccine. CDR3 bases: TGTGCCAGTAGTCAAATCGGACTAGAGGCCAAAAACATTCAGTACTTC. Translating it yields CASSQIGLEAKNIQYF.